These T cell receptor beta chains were read from a single sample in a study of blood T cell repertoires in COVID-19. The table came from immunoSEQ multiplex PCR; TCRdb's copy has only in-frame clones and leaves some out. The top ten hold around 2.8% of the sample, which has 200,000 to 250,000 clones, 88% seen once. The sample consisted of peripheral blood. The receptors originated from a woman aged 55-75 years with acute or convalescent COVID-19. Both conserved end residues are part of each CDR3. D genes are given only for firm matches. Clone size, where shown, is once, few, many, or a class for clones that have expanded.

d_gene	v_gene	abundance	j_gene	CDR3nt	CDR3aa
TRBD1	TRBV19	.	TRBJ1-2	TGTGCCAGTAGTAGAATGACAGGGGGCTATGGCTACACCTTC	CASSRMTGGYGYTF
.	TRBV27	.	TRBJ2-1	TGTGCCAGCAGTTTAAATCCTAAAAACAATGAGCAGTTCTTC	CASSLNPKNNEQFF
TRBD1	TRBV25-1	.	TRBJ1-3	TGTGCCAGCAGTAGGACAGGGATGAGCTCTGGAAACACCATATATTTT	CASSRTGMSSGNTIYF
TRBD1	TRBV10-3	.	TRBJ2-1	TGTGCCATCAGTGAGCCGACAGGGTACAATGAGCAGTTCTTC	CAISEPTGYNEQFF
.	TRBV9	.	TRBJ2-1	TGTGCCAGCAGCGTAGGACCCTCTGGAGGTGAGCAGTTCTTC	CASSVGPSGGEQFF
TRBD1	TRBV19	.	TRBJ1-2	TGTGCCAGTAGTTCGGGACAGGGAAGAAACTATGGCTACACCTTC	CASSSGQGRNYGYTF
TRBD1	TRBV28	.	TRBJ1-2	TGTGCCAGCAGCCCGACAGGGTTCTATGGCTACACCTTC	CASSPTGFYGYTF
.	TRBV7-3	.	TRBJ1-2	TGTGCCAGCAGCTTACAACACACCCTCGACACCTATGGCTACACCTTC	CASSLQHTLDTYGYTF
TRBD2	TRBV9	once	TRBJ2-7	TGTGCCAGCTGCCCAAATCTAGCGGGAGGGGTCTCCTACGAGCAGTACTTC	CASCPNLAGGVSYEQYF
TRBD1	TRBV7-9	.	TRBJ1-1	TGTGCCAGCACACCCCAGGGGGCCATTAACACTGAAGCTTTCTTT	CASTPQGAINTEAFF
TRBD2	TRBV5-6	.	TRBJ2-3	TGTGCCAGCAGCTTTCGGACTAGCGGCACAGATACGCAGTATTTT	CASSFRTSGTDTQYF
TRBD1	TRBV4-1	once	TRBJ1-3	TGCGCCAGCAGCCAACTACAAACAGGGGCAAGAAACACCATATATTTT	CASSQLQTGARNTIYF
.	TRBV6-1	.	TRBJ1-6	TGTGCCAGCAGTGACAGGGTGGATTCACCCCTCCACTTT	CASSDRVDSPLHF
.	TRBV7-2	.	TRBJ1-5	TGTGCCAGCAGCCCCGGGAGCTTCAATCAGCCCCAGCATTTT	CASSPGSFNQPQHF
.	TRBV4-3	.	TRBJ2-3	TGCGCCAGCAGCCAAGATTGGGCCTCAGGCGGGGCTAGCACAGATACGCAGTATTTT	CASSQDWASGGASTDTQYF
.	TRBV11-2	.	TRBJ2-1	TGTGCCAGCCGACGTACGGGAATCGCGAGCTCCTACAATGAGCAGTTCTTC	CASRRTGIASSYNEQFF
TRBD2	TRBV7-6	.	TRBJ2-5	TGTGCCAGCAGTCCAGCGGGGGAAGGAGAGACCCAGTACTTC	CASSPAGEGETQYF
.	TRBV27	.	TRBJ2-2	TGTGCCAGCAGTTTAGTGGCAGGGTGGTTCGAGACGAACACCGGGGAGCTGTTTTTT	CASSLVAGWFETNTGELFF
TRBD1	TRBV6-2/TRBV6-3	.	TRBJ2-3	TGTGCCAGCAGTAGGGACAGGGTAAGGGGCCTTTCCACAGATACGCAGTATTTT	CASSRDRVRGLSTDTQYF
.	TRBV5-5	.	TRBJ1-2	TGTGCCAGCAGCCCCCCTTCGGTGACTACGCTTCACTTC	CASSPPSVTTLHF
TRBD1	TRBV5-6	.	TRBJ1-2	TGTGCCAGCAGCTTACAGGGGATTTATGGCTACACCTTC	CASSLQGIYGYTF
TRBD1	TRBV25-1	.	TRBJ1-1	TGTGCCAGCAGTGGGAGGGGACAGGGGTCTACTGAAGCTTTCTTT	CASSGRGQGSTEAFF
.	TRBV27	.	TRBJ1-2	TGTGCCAGCAGCCGTACAGGGTTGAGCTATGGCTACACCTTC	CASSRTGLSYGYTF
.	TRBV28	.	TRBJ1-1	TGTGCCAGCAGTTCGGCAGGCGCGAACACTGAAGCTTTCTTT	CASSSAGANTEAFF
TRBD2	TRBV5-5	.	TRBJ2-1	TGTGCCAGCGGCCTAGCTCGCCGGACTAGCGGGAGCGAGTCCTACAATGAGCAGTTCTTC	CASGLARRTSGSESYNEQFF
.	TRBV18	once	TRBJ1-3	TGTGCCAGCTCAGGCGCCGCGGCAGGGGACGGAAACACCATATATTTT	CASSGAAAGDGNTIYF
.	TRBV29-1	.	TRBJ1-1	TGCAGCGTAATGCGACAGACAGAAAACACTGAAGCTTTCTTT	CSVMRQTENTEAFF
.	TRBV4-2	.	TRBJ1-6	TGTGCCAGCAGCCAAGAGTCGGGAAACAATTCACCCCTCCACTTT	CASSQESGNNSPLHF
.	TRBV5-6	.	TRBJ2-2	TGTGCCAGCAGCTTGAGGGGGTTAACCACCGGGGAGCTGTTTTTT	CASSLRGLTTGELFF
TRBD1	TRBV7-9	.	TRBJ2-7	TGTGCCAGCAGCCCCAGGACAGGGCTCTACGAGCAGTACTTC	CASSPRTGLYEQYF
.	TRBV5-1	many	TRBJ2-7	TGCGCCAGCAGCAATCCAGGGGCTTCTGGCGAGCAGTACTTC	CASSNPGASGEQYF
TRBD1	TRBV7-9	.	TRBJ1-5	TGTGCCAGCAAAGGGGGCTACAATCAGCCCCAGCATTTT	CASKGGYNQPQHF
.	TRBV25-1	.	TRBJ1-4	TGTGCCAGCAGGGCTGACATAGGGGCAGGGGCAACTAATGAAAAACTGTTTTTT	CASRADIGAGATNEKLFF
TRBD2	TRBV28	.	TRBJ2-1	TGTGCCAGCAACTTCCCGGCGGGAGGGGGATACAATGAGCAGTTCTTC	CASNFPAGGGYNEQFF
.	TRBV5-1	.	TRBJ1-1	TGCGCCAGCAGCTTGGGGCAGGGACTCACTAGGCTCCCTGAAGCTTTCTTT	CASSLGQGLTRLPEAFF
TRBD2	TRBV5-1	.	TRBJ2-7	TGCGCCAGCAGCTTAGCGGGAGTTGCCTACGAGCAGTACTTC	CASSLAGVAYEQYF
TRBD1	TRBV5-5	once	TRBJ1-1	TGTGCCAGCAGCTCGCAAGGGGGCAGGGGCACTGAAGCTTTCTTT	CASSSQGGRGTEAFF
.	TRBV24-1	.	TRBJ2-5	TGTGCCACCAGTGATCGGGGCAGGGACAAAGAGACCCAGTACTTC	CATSDRGRDKETQYF
TRBD1	TRBV18	few	TRBJ1-4	TGTGCCAGCTCACCTAGGACAGGGAATGAAAAACTGTTTTTT	CASSPRTGNEKLFF
TRBD1	TRBV29-1	.	TRBJ2-7	TGCAGCGTCCTAGTGTCGGCAGGGACAGCGCAGTACTTC	CSVLVSAGTAQYF
.	TRBV13	.	TRBJ2-7	TGTGCCAGCAGCTTAGCGCCAGGGACCTACGAGCAGTACTTC	CASSLAPGTYEQYF
.	TRBV11-3	.	TRBJ2-2	TGTGCCAGCAGCCGAGGGGGCACCGGGGAGCTGTTTTTT	CASSRGGTGELFF
.	TRBV7-8	.	TRBJ1-1	TGTGCCAGCAGCTTGCCAGGGCAGAGGAACACTGAAGCTTTCTTT	CASSLPGQRNTEAFF
TRBD1	TRBV5-1	.	TRBJ1-1	TGCGCCAGCAGCTTGGCCCGTACTACAGGGGTGGGAGTGAACACTGAAGCTTTCTTT	CASSLARTTGVGVNTEAFF
.	TRBV11-2	.	TRBJ1-5	TGTGCCAGCAGCTTAGATTGGGGCCTCGCTAGCAATCAGCCCCAGCATTTT	CASSLDWGLASNQPQHF